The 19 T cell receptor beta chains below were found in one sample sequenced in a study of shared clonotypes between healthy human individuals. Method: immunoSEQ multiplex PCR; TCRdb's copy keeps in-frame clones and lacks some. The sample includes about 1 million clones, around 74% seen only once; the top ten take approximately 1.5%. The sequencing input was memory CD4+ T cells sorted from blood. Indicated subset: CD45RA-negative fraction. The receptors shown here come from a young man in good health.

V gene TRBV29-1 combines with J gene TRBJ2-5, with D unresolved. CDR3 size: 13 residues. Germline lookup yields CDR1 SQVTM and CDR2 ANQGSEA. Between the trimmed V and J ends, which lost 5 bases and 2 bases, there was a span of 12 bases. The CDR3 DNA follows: TGCAGCGTTTCCAGGTACCTACAAGAGACCCAGTACTTC. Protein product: CSVSRYLQETQYF.

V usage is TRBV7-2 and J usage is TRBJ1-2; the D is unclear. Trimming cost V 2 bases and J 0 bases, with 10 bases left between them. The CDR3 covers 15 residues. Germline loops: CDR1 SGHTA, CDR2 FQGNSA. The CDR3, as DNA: TGTGCCAGCAGCTTACGGGCCGCCACTAACTATGGCTACACCTTC. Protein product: CASSLRAATNYGYTF. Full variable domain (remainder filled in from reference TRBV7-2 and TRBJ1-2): GAGVSQSPSNKVTEKGKDVELRCDPISGHTALYWYRQSLGQGLEFLIYFQGNSAPDKSGLPSDRFSAERTGGSVSTLTIQRTQQEDSAVYLCASSLRAATNYGYTFGSGTRLTVV.

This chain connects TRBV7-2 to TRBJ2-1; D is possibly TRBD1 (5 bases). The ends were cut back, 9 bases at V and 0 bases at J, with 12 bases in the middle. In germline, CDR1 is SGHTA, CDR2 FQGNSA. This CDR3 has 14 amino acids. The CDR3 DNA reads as TGTGCCAGTGGAAAAGGGGCCTCCTACAATGAGCAGTTCTTC. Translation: CASGKGASYNEQFF.

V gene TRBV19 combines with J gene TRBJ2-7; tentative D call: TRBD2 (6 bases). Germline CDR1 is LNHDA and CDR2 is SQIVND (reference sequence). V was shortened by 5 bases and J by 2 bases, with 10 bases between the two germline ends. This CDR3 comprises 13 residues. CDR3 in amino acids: CASSVGGTYEQYF. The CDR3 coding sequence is TGTGCCAGTAGTGTTGGGGGGACCTACGAGCAGTACTTC.

CDR3 sequence (DNA): TGTGCCACCAGCAGCAGGACCCACGGAGACACCATATATTTT. Its protein is CATSSRTHGDTIYF. The chain is built from TRBV15 and TRBJ1-3; D is undetermined. Deletions cut 3 bases from V and 8 bases from J, with 14 bases between. The CDR3 runs 14 residues. In germline, CDR1 is LNHNV, CDR2 YYDKDF (reference sequence).

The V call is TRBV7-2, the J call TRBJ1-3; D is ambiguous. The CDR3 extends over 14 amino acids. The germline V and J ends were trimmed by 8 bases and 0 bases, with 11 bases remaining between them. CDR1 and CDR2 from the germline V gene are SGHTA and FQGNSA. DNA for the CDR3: TGTGCCAGCCGCCAGGACGGCTCTGGAAACACCATATATTTT. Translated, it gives CASRQDGSGNTIYF.

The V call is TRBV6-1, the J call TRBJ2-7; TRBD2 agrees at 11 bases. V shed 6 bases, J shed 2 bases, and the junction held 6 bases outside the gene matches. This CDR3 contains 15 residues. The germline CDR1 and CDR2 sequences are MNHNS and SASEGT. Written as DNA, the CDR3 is TGTGCCAGCAGCCGCGGACTAGCGGGTCCCTACGAGCAGTACTTC. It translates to CASSRGLAGPYEQYF.

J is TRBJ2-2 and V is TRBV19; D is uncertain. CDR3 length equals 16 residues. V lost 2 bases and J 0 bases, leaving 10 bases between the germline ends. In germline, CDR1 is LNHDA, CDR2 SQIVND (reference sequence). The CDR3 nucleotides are TGTGCCAGTAGTATATTACGGGTAACGAACACCGGGGAGCTGTTTTTT. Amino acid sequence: CASSILRVTNTGELFF.

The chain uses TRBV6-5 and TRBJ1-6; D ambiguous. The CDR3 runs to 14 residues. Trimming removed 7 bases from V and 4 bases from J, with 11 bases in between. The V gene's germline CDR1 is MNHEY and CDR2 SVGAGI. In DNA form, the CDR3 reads TGTGCCAGCAAGAGAGGCGATTATAATTCACCCCTCCACTTT. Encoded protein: CASKRGDYNSPLHF.

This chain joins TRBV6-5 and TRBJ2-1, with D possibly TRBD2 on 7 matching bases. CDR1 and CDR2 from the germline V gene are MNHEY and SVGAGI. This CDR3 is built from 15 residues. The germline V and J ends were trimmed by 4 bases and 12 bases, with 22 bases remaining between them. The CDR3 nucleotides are TGTGCCAGCAGTTTCGGGGGGCGGTCGATTAGAGGGCAGTTCTTC. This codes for CASSFGGRSIRGQFF.

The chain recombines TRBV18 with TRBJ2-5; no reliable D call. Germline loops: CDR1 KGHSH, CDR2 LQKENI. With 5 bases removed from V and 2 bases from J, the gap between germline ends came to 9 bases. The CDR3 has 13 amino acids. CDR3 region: CASSYNAQETQYF. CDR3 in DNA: TGTGCCAGCTCATATAACGCGCAAGAGACCCAGTACTTC.

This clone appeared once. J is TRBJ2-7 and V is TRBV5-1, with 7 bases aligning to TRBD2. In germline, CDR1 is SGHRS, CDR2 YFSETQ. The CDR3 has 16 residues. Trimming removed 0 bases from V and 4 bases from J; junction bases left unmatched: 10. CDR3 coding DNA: TGCGCCAGCAGCTTGGACGTTGGGGGAGGGCCTTACGAGCAGTACTTC. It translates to CASSLDVGGGPYEQYF.

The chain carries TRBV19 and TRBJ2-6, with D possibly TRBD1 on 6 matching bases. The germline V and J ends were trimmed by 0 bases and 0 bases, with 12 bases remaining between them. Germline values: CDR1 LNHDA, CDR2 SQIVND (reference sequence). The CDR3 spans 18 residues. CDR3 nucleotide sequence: TGTGCCAGTAGTATAGACCAGGGGCCGAGCTCTGGGGCCAACGTCCTGACTTTC. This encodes CASSIDQGPSSGANVLTF. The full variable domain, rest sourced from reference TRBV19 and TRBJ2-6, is DGGITQSPKYLFRKEGQNVTLSCEQNLNHDAMYWYRQDPGQGLRLIYYSQIVNDFQKGDIAEGYSVSREKKESFPLTVTSAQKNPTAFYLCASSIDQGPSSGANVLTFGAGSRLTVL.

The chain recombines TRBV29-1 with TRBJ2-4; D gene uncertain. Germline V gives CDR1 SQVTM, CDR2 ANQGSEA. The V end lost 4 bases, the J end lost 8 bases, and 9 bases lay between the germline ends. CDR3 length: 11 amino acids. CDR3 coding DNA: TGCAGCGTTGTGTCCCGGGACATTCAGTACTTC. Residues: CSVVSRDIQYF.

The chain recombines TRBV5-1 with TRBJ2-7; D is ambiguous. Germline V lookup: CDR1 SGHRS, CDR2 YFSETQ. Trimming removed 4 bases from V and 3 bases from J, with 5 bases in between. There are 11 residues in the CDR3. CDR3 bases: TGCGCCAGCAGCCCTGGCTACGAGCAGTACTTC. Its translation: CASSPGYEQYF. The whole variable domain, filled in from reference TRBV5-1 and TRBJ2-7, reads KAGVTQTPRYLIKTRGQQVTLSCSPISGHRSVSWYQQTPGQGLQFLFEYFSETQRNKGNFPGRFSGRQFSNSRSEMNVSTLELGDSALYLCASSPGYEQYFGPGTRLTVT.

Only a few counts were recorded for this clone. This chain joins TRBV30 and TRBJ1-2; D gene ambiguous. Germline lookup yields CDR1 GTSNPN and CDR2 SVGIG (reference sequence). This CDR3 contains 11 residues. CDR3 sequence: CAYGVRGGYTF. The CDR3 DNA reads TGTGCTTATGGAGTTAGAGGCGGCTACACCTTC. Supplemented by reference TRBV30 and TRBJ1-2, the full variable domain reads SQTIHQWPATLVQPVGSPLSLECTVEGTSNPNLYWYRQAAGRGLQLLFYSVGIGQISSEVPQNLSASRPQDRQFILSSKKLLLSDSGFYLCAYGVRGGYTFGSGTRLTVV.

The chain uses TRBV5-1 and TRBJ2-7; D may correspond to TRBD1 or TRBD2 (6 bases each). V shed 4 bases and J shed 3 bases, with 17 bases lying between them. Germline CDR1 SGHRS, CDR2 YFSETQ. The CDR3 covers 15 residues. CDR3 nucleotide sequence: TGCGCCAGCAGCCCGCGAACGGGGGCCTACTACGAGCAGTACTTC. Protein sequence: CASSPRTGAYYEQYF. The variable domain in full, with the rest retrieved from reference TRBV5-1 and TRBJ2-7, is KAGVTQTPRYLIKTRGQQVTLSCSPISGHRSVSWYQQTPGQGLQFLFEYFSETQRNKGNFPGRFSGRQFSNSRSEMNVSTLELGDSALYLCASSPRTGAYYEQYFGPGTRLTVT.

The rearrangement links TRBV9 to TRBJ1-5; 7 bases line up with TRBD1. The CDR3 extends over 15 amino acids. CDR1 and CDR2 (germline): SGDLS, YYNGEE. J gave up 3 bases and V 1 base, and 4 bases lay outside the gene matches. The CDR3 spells CASSVTGDFNQPQHF. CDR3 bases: TGTGCCAGCAGCGTAACAGGGGACTTCAATCAGCCCCAGCATTTT.

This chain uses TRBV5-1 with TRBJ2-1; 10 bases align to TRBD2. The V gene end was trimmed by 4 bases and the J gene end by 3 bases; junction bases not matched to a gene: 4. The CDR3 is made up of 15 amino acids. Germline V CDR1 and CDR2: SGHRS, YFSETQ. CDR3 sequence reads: CASSGTSVVYNEQFF. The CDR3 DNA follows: TGCGCCAGCAGCGGGACTAGCGTCGTCTACAATGAGCAGTTCTTC.